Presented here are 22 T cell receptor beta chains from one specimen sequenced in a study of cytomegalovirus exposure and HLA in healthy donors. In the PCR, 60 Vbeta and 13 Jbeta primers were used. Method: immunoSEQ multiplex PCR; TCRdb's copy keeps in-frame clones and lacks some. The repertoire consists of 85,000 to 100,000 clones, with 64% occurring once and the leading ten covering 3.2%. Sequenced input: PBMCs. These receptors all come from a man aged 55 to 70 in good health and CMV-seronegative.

CDR3 protein: CASSPSGGQPNEKLFF. CDR3 DNA sequence: TGTGCCAGCAGCCCTTCCGGGGGACAGCCTAATGAAAAACTGTTTTTT. The rearrangement joins TRBV9 to TRBJ1-4, with 7 positions matching TRBD1. The trim removed 4 bases at V and 3 bases at J, leaving 9 bases unmatched. The CDR3 totals 16 residues. In germline, CDR1 is SGDLS, CDR2 YYNGEE.

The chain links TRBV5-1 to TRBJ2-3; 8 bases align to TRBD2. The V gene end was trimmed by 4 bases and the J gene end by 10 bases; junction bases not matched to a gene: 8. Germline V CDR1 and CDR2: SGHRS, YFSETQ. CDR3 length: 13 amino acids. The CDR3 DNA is TGCGCCAGCAGCGACTACGGAGCGGGGGCGCAGTATTTT. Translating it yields CASSDYGAGAQYF.

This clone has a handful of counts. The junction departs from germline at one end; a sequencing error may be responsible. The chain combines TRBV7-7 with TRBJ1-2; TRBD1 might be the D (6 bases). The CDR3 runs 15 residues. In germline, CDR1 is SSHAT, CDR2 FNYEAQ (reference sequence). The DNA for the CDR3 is TGTGCTAGCAGACTTAGGACAGCCAGATCGGGGGGCTACACCTTC. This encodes CASRLRTARSGGYTF.

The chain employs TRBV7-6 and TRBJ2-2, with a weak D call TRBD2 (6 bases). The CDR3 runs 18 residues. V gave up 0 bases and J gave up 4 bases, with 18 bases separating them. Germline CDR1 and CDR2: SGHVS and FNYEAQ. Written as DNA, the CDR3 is TGTGCCAGCAGCTTAGCCCCCCGGGGGTTCGGGGGCACCGGGGAGCTGTTTTTT. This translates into CASSLAPRGFGGTGELFF.

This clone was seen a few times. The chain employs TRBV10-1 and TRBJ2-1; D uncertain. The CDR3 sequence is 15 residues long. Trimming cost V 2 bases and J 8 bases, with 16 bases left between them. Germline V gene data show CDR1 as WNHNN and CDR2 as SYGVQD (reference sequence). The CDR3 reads CASSENLVASYEQFF. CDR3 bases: TGCGCCAGCAGTGAGAATCTAGTCGCTTCCTATGAGCAGTTCTTC.

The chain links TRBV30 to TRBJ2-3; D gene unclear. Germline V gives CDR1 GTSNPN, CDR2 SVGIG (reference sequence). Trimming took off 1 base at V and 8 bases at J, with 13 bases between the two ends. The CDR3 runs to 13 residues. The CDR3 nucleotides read TGTGCCTGGAGTGAAAGTCTAGTAGGTACGCAGTATTTT. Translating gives CAWSESLVGTQYF. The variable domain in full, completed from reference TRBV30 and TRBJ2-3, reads SQTIHQWPATLVQPVGSPLSLECTVEGTSNPNLYWYRQAAGRGLQLLFYSVGIGQISSEVPQNLSASRPQDRQFILSSKKLLLSDSGFYLCAWSESLVGTQYFGPGTRLTVL.

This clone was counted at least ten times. The CDR3 DNA sequence: TGTGCCAGCAGCCCCGCTCGCAGGGACACTGAAGCTTTCTTT. This sequence encodes CASSPARRDTEAFF. The rearrangement uses TRBV5-4 and TRBJ1-1, with D possibly TRBD1 on 5 matching bases. Trimming left V 4 bases short and J 3 bases short, with 13 bases between. This CDR3 spans 14 amino acids. From germline, CDR1 is SGHNT and CDR2 YYREEE (reference sequence).

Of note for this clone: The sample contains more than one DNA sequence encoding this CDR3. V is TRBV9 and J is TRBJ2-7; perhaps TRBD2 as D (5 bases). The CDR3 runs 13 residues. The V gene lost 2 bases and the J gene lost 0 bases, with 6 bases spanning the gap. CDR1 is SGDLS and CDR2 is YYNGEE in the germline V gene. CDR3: CASSVTSSYEQYF. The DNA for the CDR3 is TGTGCCAGCAGCGTTACTAGCTCCTACGAGCAGTACTTC.

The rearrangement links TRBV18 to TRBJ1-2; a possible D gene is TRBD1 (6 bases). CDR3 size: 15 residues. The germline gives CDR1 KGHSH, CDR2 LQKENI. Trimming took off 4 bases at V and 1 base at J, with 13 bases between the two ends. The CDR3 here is CASSLTRTDNYGYTF. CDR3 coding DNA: TGTGCCAGCTCACTGACTCGGACAGATAACTATGGCTACACCTTC. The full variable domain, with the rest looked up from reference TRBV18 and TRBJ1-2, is NAGVMQNPRHLVRRRGQEARLRCSPMKGHSHVYWYRQLPEEGLKFMVYLQKENIIDESGMPKERFSAEFPKEGPSILRIQQVVRGDSAAYFCASSLTRTDNYGYTFGSGTRLTVV.

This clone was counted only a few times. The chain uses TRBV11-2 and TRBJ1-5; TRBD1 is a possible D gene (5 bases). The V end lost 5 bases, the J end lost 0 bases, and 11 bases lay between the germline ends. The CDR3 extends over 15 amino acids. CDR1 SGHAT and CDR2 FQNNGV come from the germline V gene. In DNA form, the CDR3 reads TGTGCCAGCAGCCTTGAAGGGGTTAGCAATCAGCCCCAGCATTTT. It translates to CASSLEGVSNQPQHF.

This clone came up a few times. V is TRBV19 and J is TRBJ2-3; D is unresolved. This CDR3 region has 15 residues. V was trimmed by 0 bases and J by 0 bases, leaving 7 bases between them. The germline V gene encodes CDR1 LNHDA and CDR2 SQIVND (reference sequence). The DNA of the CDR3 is TGTGCCAGTAGTATAGATCATACTAGCACAGATACGCAGTATTTT. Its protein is CASSIDHTSTDTQYF.

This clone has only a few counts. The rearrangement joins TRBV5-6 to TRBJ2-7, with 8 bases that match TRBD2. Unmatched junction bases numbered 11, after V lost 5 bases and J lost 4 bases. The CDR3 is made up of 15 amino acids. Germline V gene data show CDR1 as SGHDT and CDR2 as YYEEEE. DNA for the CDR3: TGTGCCAGCAGTCCACGGGCGGCGGGGGGTTACGAGCAGTACTTC. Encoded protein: CASSPRAAGGYEQYF.

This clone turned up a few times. The DNA for the CDR3 is TGCAGCACCGCGCGTGAGACCCAGTACTTC. This translates into CSTARETQYF. The chain has TRBV29-1 and TRBJ2-5; no clear D. The germline V and J ends were trimmed by 8 bases and 5 bases, with 9 bases remaining between them. Germline V lookup: CDR1 SQVTM, CDR2 ANQGSEA. The CDR3 contains 10 residues.

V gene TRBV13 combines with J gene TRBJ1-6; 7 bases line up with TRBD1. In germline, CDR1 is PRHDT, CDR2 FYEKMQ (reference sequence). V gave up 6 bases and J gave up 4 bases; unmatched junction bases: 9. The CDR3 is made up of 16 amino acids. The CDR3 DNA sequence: TGTGCCAGCAGGTACCTCGGACAGGCGTATAATTCACCCCTCCACTTT. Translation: CASRYLGQAYNSPLHF.

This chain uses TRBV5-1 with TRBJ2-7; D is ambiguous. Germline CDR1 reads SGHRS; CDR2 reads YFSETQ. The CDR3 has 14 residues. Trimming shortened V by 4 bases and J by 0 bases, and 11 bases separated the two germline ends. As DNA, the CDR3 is TGCGCCAGCAGCGCGAAGATAGACTCCTACGAGCAGTACTTC. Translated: CASSAKIDSYEQYF.

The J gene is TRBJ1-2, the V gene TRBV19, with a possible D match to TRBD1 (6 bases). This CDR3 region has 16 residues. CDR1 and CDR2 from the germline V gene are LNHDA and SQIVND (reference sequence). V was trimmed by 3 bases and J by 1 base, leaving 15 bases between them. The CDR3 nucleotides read TGTGCCAGTAGTATGAAAAAGGGGGACCTTAACTATGGCTACACCTTC. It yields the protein CASSMKKGDLNYGYTF.

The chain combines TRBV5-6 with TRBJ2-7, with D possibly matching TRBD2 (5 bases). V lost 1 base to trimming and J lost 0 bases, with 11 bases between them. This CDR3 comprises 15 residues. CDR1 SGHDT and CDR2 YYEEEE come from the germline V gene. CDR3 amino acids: CASSLWYGDSYEQYF. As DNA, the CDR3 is TGTGCCAGCAGCTTGTGGTACGGGGACTCCTACGAGCAGTACTTC. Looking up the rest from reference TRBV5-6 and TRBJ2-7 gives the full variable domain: DAGVTQSPTHLIKTRGQQVTLRCSPKSGHDTVSWYQQALGQGPQFIFQYYEEEERQRGNFPDRFSGHQFPNYSSELNVNALLLGDSALYLCASSLWYGDSYEQYFGPGTRLTVT.

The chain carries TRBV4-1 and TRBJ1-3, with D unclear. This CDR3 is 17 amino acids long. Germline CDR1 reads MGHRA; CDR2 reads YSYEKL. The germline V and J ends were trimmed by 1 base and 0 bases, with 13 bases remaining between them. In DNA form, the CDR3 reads TGCGCCAGCAGCCAAGGAGGAGGTGGCTCCTCTGGAAACACCATATATTTT. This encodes CASSQGGGGSSGNTIYF.

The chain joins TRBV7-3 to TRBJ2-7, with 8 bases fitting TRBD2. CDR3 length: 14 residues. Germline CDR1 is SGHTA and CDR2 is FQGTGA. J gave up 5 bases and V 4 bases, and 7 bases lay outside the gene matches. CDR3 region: CASSSIAGLNEQYF. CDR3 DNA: TGTGCCAGCAGCTCGATAGCGGGACTCAACGAGCAGTACTTC.

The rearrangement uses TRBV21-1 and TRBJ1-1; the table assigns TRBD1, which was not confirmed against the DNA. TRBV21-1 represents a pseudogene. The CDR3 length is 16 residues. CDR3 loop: CASSDRTAERNTEAFF. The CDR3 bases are TGTGCCAGCAGCGACCGGACAGCTGAGAGGAACACTGAAGCTTTCTTT.

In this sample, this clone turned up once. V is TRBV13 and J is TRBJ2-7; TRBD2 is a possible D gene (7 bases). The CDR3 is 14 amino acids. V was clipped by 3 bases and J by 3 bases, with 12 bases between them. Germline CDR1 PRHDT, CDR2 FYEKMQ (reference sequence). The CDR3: CASSFRGAIYEQYF. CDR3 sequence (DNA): TGTGCCAGCAGCTTCCGGGGGGCTATCTACGAGCAGTACTTC.

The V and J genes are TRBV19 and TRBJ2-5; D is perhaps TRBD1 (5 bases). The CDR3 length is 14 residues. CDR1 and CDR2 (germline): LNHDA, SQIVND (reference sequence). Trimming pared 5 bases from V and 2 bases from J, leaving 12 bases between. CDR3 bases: TGTGCCAGTAGTGCCCAGACAGCTCAAGAGACCCAGTACTTC. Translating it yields CASSAQTAQETQYF.